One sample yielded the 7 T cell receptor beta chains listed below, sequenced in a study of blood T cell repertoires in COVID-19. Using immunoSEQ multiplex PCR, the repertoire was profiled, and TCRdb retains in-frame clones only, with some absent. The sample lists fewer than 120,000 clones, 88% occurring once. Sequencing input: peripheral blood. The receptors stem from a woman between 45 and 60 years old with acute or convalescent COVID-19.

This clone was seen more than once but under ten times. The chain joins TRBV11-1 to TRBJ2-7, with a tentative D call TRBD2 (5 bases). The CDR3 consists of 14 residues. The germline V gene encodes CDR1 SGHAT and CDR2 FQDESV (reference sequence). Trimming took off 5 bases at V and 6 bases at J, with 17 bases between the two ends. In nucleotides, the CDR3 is TGTGCCAGCAGCCTAACAGAGGAGGTTTCCGAGCAGTACTTC. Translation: CASSLTEEVSEQYF.

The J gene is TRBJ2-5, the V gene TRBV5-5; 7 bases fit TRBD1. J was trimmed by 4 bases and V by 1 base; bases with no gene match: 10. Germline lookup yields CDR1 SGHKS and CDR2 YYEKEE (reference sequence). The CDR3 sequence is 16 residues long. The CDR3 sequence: CASSLPTGRVTETQYF. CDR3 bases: TGTGCCAGCAGCTTGCCGACAGGGCGGGTGACAGAGACCCAGTACTTC. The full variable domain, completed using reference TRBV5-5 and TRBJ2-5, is DAGVTQSPTHLIKTRGQQVTLRCSPISGHKSVSWYQQVLGQGPQFIFQYYEKEERGRGNFPDRFSARQFPNYSSELNVNALLLGDSALYLCASSLPTGRVTETQYFGPGTRLLVL.

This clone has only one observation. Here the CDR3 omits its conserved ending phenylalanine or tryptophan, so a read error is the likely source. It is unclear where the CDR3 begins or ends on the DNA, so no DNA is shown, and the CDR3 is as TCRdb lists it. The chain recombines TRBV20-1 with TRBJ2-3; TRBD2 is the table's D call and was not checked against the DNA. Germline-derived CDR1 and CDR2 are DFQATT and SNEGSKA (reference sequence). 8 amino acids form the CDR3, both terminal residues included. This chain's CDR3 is CSPRGGGS.

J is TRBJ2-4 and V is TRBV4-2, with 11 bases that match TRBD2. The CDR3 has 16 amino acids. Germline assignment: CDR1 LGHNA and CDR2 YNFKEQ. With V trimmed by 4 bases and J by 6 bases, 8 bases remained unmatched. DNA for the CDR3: TGTGCCAGCAGCCCTCGTAGCGGGAGGGCCCTAAACATTCAGTACTTC. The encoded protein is CASSPRSGRALNIQYF.

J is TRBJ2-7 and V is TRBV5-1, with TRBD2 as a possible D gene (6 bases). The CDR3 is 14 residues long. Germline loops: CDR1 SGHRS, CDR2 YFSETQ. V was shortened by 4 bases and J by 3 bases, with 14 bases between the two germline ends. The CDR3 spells CASSTGTGLYEQYF. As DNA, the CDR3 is TGCGCCAGCAGCACCGGGACGGGACTCTACGAGCAGTACTTC.

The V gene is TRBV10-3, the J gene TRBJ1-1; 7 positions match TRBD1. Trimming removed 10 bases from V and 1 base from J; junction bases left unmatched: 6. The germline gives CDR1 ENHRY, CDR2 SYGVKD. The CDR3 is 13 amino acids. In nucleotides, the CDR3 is TGTGCCACCTCACGGGACAGGAACACTGAAGCTTTCTTT. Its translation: CATSRDRNTEAFF.

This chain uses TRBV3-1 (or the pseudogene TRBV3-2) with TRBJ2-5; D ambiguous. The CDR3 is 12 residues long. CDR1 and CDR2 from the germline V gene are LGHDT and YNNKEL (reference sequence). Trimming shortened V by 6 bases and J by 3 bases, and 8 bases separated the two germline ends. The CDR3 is CASSRVEETQYF. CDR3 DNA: TGTGCCAGCAGTCGTGTAGAAGAGACCCAGTACTTC.